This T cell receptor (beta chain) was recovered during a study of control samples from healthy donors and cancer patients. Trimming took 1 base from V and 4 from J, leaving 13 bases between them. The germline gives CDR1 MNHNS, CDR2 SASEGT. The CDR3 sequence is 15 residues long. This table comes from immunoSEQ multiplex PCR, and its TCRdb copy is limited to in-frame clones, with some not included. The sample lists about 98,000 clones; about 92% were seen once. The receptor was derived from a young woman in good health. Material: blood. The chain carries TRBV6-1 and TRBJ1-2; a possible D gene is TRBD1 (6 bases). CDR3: CASSEVLGGLYGYTF. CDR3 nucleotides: TGTGCCAGCAGTGAAGTCTTGGGGGGGCTCTATGGCTACACCTTC.